The source of this T cell receptor beta chain is a study of T cell responses to AZD1222 COVID-19 vaccine. Sequencing was performed with immunoSEQ multiplex PCR; in TCRdb, only in-frame clones are kept and a portion is missing. Found here are around 160,000 clones, approximately 88% of them singletons; the top ten hold about 15%. The receptor was derived from an adult in good health. Material: peripheral blood, obtained on day 0 of AZD1222 vaccination.

The CDR3 DNA follows: TGTGCCATCTCTGGGGGCCAGGGCAATCAGCCCCAGCATTTT. Protein product: CAISGGQGNQPQHF. The rearrangement links TRBV27 to TRBJ1-5, with D perhaps matching TRBD1 (6 bases). The CDR3 consists of 14 residues. V shed 10 bases and J shed 2 bases, with 15 bases lying between them. The germline CDR1 and CDR2 sequences are MNHEY and SMNVEV (reference sequence).